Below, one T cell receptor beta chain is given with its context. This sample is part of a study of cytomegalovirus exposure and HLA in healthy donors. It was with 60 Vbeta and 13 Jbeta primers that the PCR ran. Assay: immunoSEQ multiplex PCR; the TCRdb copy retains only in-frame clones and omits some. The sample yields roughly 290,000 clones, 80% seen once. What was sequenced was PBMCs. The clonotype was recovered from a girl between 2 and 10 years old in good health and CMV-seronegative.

The CDR3 is CASTPSGVINEQFF. CDR3 bases: TGCGCCAGCACCCCTAGCGGGGTTATCAATGAGCAGTTCTTC. The chain couples TRBV10-2 to TRBJ2-1; 9 positions agree with TRBD2. Germline V CDR1 and CDR2: WSHSY, SAAADI. This CDR3 region has 14 residues. After removal of 7 bases from V and 6 bases from J, the junction contained 7 bases not matched to a gene.